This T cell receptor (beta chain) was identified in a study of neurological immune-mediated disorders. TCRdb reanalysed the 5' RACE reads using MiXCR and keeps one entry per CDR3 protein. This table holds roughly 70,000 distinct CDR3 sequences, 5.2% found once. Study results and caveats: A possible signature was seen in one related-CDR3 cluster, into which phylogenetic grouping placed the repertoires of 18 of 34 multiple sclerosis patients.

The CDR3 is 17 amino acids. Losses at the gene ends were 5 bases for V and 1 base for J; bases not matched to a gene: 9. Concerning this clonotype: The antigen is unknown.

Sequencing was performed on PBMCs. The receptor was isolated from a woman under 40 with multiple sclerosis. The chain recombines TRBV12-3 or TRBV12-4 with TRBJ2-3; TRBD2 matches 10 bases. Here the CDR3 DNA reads TGTGCCAGCAGTCCAAGCGGGGGGGCGTGGGGCACAGATACGCAGTATTTT. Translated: CASSPSGGAWGTDTQYF.